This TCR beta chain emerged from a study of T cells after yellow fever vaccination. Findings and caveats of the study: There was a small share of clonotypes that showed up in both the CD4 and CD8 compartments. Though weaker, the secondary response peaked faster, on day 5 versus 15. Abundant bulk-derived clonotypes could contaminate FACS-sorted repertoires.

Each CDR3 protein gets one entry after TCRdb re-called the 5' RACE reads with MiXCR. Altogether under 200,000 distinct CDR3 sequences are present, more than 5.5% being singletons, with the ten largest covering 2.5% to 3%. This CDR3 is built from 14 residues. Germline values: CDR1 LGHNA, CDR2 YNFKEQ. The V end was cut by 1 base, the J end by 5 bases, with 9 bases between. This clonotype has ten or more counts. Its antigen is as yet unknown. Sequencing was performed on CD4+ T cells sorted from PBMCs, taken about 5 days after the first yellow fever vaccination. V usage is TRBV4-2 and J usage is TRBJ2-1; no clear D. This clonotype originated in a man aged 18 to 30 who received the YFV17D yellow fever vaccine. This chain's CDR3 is CASSQGQANNEQFF. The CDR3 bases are TGTGCCAGCAGCCAAGGGCAGGCTAACAATGAGCAGTTCTTC.